The clone carrying this T cell receptor (beta chain) was observed a handful of times. The CDR3 is made up of 12 amino acids. The V and J ends lost 3 bases and 7 bases, in that order; junction bases with no gene match: 2. Germline lookup yields CDR1 GTSNPN and CDR2 SVGIG (reference sequence). This sample is drawn from a study of technical replicates of blood from a handful of donors. TCRdb's copy holds only in-frame clones and misses some; the assay was immunoSEQ multiplex PCR. The table lists 95,000 to 100,000 clones, 95% to 96% of them singletons. Sequencing input: T cells isolated from PBMCs. This sequence was found in a human donor in good health. The chain couples TRBV30 to TRBJ1-1, with 10 bases fitting TRBD1. This CDR3 reads CAWRDRGFEAFF. The CDR3, as DNA: TGTGCCTGGAGGGACAGGGGGTTTGAAGCTTTCTTT.